This TCR beta chain was sequenced during a study of T cells in Graves' hyperthyroidism and ophthalmopathy. Diagnostic decisions used clinical symptoms, serum thyroxine and TRAb, thyroid ultrasound and orbital computed tomography. Around 9.8 ml fresh peripheral blood yielded the PBMCs. Deletions cut 6 bases from V and 3 bases from J, with 12 bases between. Looked up from germline, CDR1 is SGHVS and CDR2 is FNYEAQ. The CDR3 covers 13 residues. Using RNA transcripts as the source, TCR beta CDR3 regions were amplified. A first-round RT-PCR of the TCR CDR3 used the HTBI primer set. TCRdb redid the calling of the multiplex PCR reads with MiXCR, one entry per CDR3 protein. The repertoire holds around 350,000 distinct CDR3 sequences, roughly a sixth seen once, with roughly a third in the top ten.

The V call is TRBV7-6, the J call TRBJ2-7; D is tentatively TRBD1 or TRBD2 (5 bases each). What was sequenced was blood. The sequence was obtained from a woman in her twenties or thirties with Graves' hyperthyroidism that later progressed to Graves' ophthalmopathy. CDR3 residues: CASSPGSDYEQYF. The CDR3 coding sequence is TGTGCCAGCAGTCCAGGGAGTGACTACGAGCAGTACTTC.